This is a list of T cell receptor beta chains from one sample in a study of blood T cell repertoires in COVID-19. Assay used: immunoSEQ multiplex PCR; TCRdb lists only in-frame clones, some missing. The sample yields approximately 200,000 clones, about four fifths seen once. What was sequenced was PBMCs or T cells enriched from blood (not recorded which). The origin of the receptors is a woman aged 40-49 years with acute COVID-19. CDR3s include the opening cysteine and the closing phenylalanine or tryptophan. The D gene is left open where the match is weak. The size of a clone is reported for some rows only, either as once, few or many, or as a class for expanded clones.

clone_size	j_call	v_call	d_call	cdr3_nt	cdr3_aa
-	TRBJ1-1	TRBV4-1	TRBD1	TGCGCCAGCAGCCAAGAGATCGGGACAGGGATTGGAACTGAAGCTTTCTTT	CASSQEIGTGIGTEAFF
-	TRBJ1-2	TRBV30	-	TGTGCCTGGAGCTACAGCTCTAACTATGGCTACACCTTC	CAWSYSSNYGYTF
-	TRBJ1-4	TRBV2	-	TGTGCCAGCAGTGCTAGGGACACCGGTTTAACTAATGAAAAACTGTTTTTT	CASSARDTGLTNEKLFF
-	TRBJ2-7	TRBV30	-	TGTGCCTGGAGTGTGTTGGTTAGCTCCTACGAGCAGTACTTC	CAWSVLVSSYEQYF
-	TRBJ1-4	TRBV19	-	TGTGCCAGTAGTACTCCCAGGACTCTCGAAAAACTGTTTTTT	CASSTPRTLEKLFF
-	TRBJ2-5	TRBV7-2	TRBD1	TGTGCCAGCAGCTTAGGAGGGGGCAAGAGAACCCAGTACTTC	CASSLGGGKRTQYF
-	TRBJ1-5	TRBV12-2	-	TGTGCAAGTCGCTCCGTACGGGGACAGGGGACTCATAGCAATCAGCCCCAGCATTTT	CASRSVRGQGTHSNQPQHF
few	TRBJ1-2	TRBV5-8	TRBD1	TGTGCCAGCAGCCGCGGACAGGGACTCTATGGCTACACCTTC	CASSRGQGLYGYTF
-	TRBJ1-2	TRBV27	TRBD1	TGTGCCAGCAGTTCGTATCGGGACAGGCGGGTTTATGGCTACACCTTC	CASSSYRDRRVYGYTF
-	TRBJ1-5	TRBV6-5	TRBD1	TGTGCCAGCAGCTTAGGGACAGGTAAACATCAGCCCCAGCATTTT	CASSLGTGKHQPQHF
-	TRBJ2-7	TRBV6-6	TRBD2	TGTGCCAGCAGTTCACTCGGCCGCGGGGGGGCTTACGAGCAGTACTTC	CASSSLGRGGAYEQYF
-	TRBJ1-1	TRBV3-1/TRBV3-2	-	TGTGCCAGCAGCCAACGACAGAAGAACACTGAAGCTTTCTTT	CASSQRQKNTEAFF
-	TRBJ1-3	TRBV9	-	TGTGCCAGCAGCGTAGGGGCAGGTATAAACACCATATATTTT	CASSVGAGINTIYF
-	TRBJ1-5	TRBV10-2	-	TGCGCCAGCAGTGAAGGAGAGAGCAATCAGCCCCAGCATTTT	CASSEGESNQPQHF
-	TRBJ2-3	TRBV11-2	TRBD2	TGTGCCAGCAGCACGGGCCGGGGGGCAGATACGCAGTATTTT	CASSTGRGADTQYF
few	TRBJ2-2	TRBV30	TRBD2	TGTGCCTGGAGTGTACCGGGGGGCGGGGAGCTGTTTTTT	CAWSVPGGGELFF
-	TRBJ2-7	TRBV27	-	TGTGCCAGCAGTCCTGATCGGCTAGCGATTCCCTACGAGCAGTACTTC	CASSPDRLAIPYEQYF